This T cell receptor beta chain is from a study of shared clonotypes between healthy human individuals (dated by TCRdb to the early 2020s). Describing the broader study: A couple of women and a few men aged 18 to 49 years were included in the cohort. Per donor, three plates each were used for CD4 naive and CD4 memory, two for CD8 naive, and one for CD8 memory. To estimate repertoire size and how much clonotype sharing occurs between individuals, the study deeply sequenced the blood TCR repertoires of a handful of healthy adults. To increase sequencing depth and limit assay-specific biases, TCR repertoire library preparation and sequencing were carried out by different laboratories using diverse techniques. Each donor's leukapheresis produced roughly between about 0.8 and 10 billion PBMCs. General conclusions and limits of the study: Compared with non-shared clonotypes, clonotypes shared by all four sorted-subset donors had higher generation probabilities. Incomplete sequencing was indicated by rarefaction of sorted-subset datasets, despite the large sequencing depth. The genetic and exposure-history diversity represented was limited by the small number of donors. Sampling was limited to blood, and TCR repertoires in tissue likely differ from TCR repertoires in blood. Naive subsets generally had larger estimated clonotype richness than memory subsets did. Pairwise subsampling indicated that sequencing depth was expected to affect the degree of clonotype sharing among donors. Across a few donors, approximately 5% of naive CD4, around 3.3% of naive CD8, about 2% of memory CD4, and 0.3% to 0.45% of memory CD8 clonotypes were shared.

Donors were healthy HIV-negative adults with no recently reported acute infections or vaccinations. All donors were Caucasian adults living in Nashville, Tennessee, USA. Magnetic negative selection was used to enrich CD4+ T cells, after which naive cells were positively selected on CD45RA and the negative fraction became the memory subset. Blood was obtained by leukapheresis, after which PBMCs were separated by Ficoll-Histopaque density gradient centrifugation and cryopreserved in liquid nitrogen vapor phase. Analytical flow cytometry was used to check the purity and quantity of every magnetically sorted T cell population. Each sorted fraction had its genomic DNA isolated and then quantified by UV absorbance on a Nanodrop 2000c. About this clone itself: Its antigen remains unidentified. Base-call qualities are not available, and no considerably larger clone is one nucleotide away. Other DNA sequences in the same sample also yield this CDR3.

Reading from cysteine to phenylalanine, the CDR3 counts 14 amino acids. Just the 42-base CDR3 DNA is kept, in frame starting at base 1. V is shortened by 0 bases, J by 4 bases, and the region joining them spans 10 bases. CDR1 and CDR2 (MNHNS, SASEGT) derive from the germline V gene. TCR CDR3 regions were amplified from genomic DNA by multiplex PCR using the deep immunoSEQ assay. Extracted genomic DNA from each cell subset was distributed evenly across all wells of several immunoSEQ 96-well plates, and each plate was treated as a replicate. Each replicate PCR for sorted subsets received about 0.2 ug genomic DNA, equal to about 29,000 T cell genomes. Purified libraries were quantified with a Qubit 3.0 fluorometer, sized on a Bioanalyzer 2100, and re-quantified with the KAPA Library Quantification kit. A separate single-read 150-cycle Illumina NextSeq 550 flow cell was used to sequence each immunoSEQ 96-well plate. As for how the authors treated the data: Because the immunoSEQ output included only junctional sequences and no quality scores, the filtering could not be the same as the filtering used for full-length reads. Sequences were annotated with PyIR, a Python wrapper for IgBLAST v1.9, using IMGT germline references to assign V/J genes and CDR3. Reads were removed for weak V/J assignments (E-value above 1e-6), missing CDR3, stop codons, out-of-frame junctions, or ambiguous translated residues. V3J clonotypes were defined as sequences sharing the same inferred V gene, J gene, and CDR3 amino acid sequence. Percentage overlap between repertoires was computed as shared unique clonotypes divided by the size of the smaller repertoire. RTK rarefaction, the Chao1 estimator, and Recon v2.1 estimates of unobserved clonotypes were used to assess repertoire richness. OLGA was used to compute generation probabilities for all TCRbeta clonotypes that the gDNA method yielded from a few donors. This is the immuneACCESS table as TCRdb keeps it, with only in-frame sequences that have V and J called. A part of the clones is gone; compared with another copy, unresolved V genes explain less than half, and the rest is unexplained. The V and J calls and clone size are taken from that table; D and trimming were inferred from the DNA. This sample lists 2,500,000 or so clones; 85% to 95% were detected once. The top ten constitute around 0.4% of the sample.

The sequence is built from TRBV6-1 and TRBJ2-7; the D gene is not confidently resolved. Sequences were obtained from naive CD4+ T cells from PBMCs. Interpreted using the paper, the cell subset or site label stands for: CD45RA+ positively selected. The clonotype originates from a man aged 18 to 35 in good health. Some clones in this sample may be carry-over from other donors' samples. This receptor carries the CDR3 CASSEAGWGYEQYF. The DNA sequence is TGTGCCAGCAGTGAAGCAGGGTGGGGTTACGAGCAGTACTTC.